This T cell receptor (beta chain) appears in the sequencing data of a study of T cells in Graves' hyperthyroidism and ophthalmopathy. The CDR3 is made up of 15 amino acids. CDR1 and CDR2 from the germline V gene are SGDLS and YYNGEE. With V trimmed by 3 bases and J by 5 bases, 9 bases remained unmatched. This clonotype showed up just a few times. What it recognizes is unknown. Study outcomes and limitations: Ophthalmopathy got predicted by the model a median about six months before its onset.

TCR beta CDR3 regions were amplified from RNA. Using the HTBI primer set, a first-round RT-PCR was run on the TCR CDR3. TCRdb independently ran MiXCR on the multiplex PCR reads; one entry per CDR3 protein. The sample carries about 770,000 distinct CDR3 sequences, roughly a sixth recorded once. The sequencing sample was made of blood. The source is a woman between 50 and 59 years old with Graves' hyperthyroidism that later progressed to Graves' ophthalmopathy. The genes are TRBV9 and TRBJ2-7, with TRBD1 identical over 9 bases. This CDR3 reads CASSAAGQGSDEQYF. CDR3 coding DNA: TGTGCCAGCAGCGCCGCGGGACAGGGTAGCGACGAGCAGTACTTC.